The rows below give T cell receptor beta chains drawn from one sample of a study of T-cell reconstitution after alpha-beta-depleted transplantation in children. TCRdb itself ran the PCR reads through MiXCR, one entry per CDR3 protein. This table has about 1,000,000 distinct CDR3 sequences, less than 30% appearing once. The sequences come from PBMCs, mostly from graft donor cells, collected 360 days after TCRalphabeta/CD19-depleted stem cell transplant. Every receptor here comes from a boy under two years old who had a stem cell transplant for SCID, so the T cells may come from the graft donor. The CDR3 runs from the conserved cysteine through the conserved F or W. A D gene is named only where the DNA matches it firmly. Not all rows give a size; the values are once, few, many and, for expanded clones, a class.

v_call: TRBV7-8; clone_size: few; d_call: TRBD2; j_call: TRBJ2-5; cdr3_length: 12; cdr3_nt: TGTGCCAGCAGCTTAGAGCGGGGGACCCAGTACTTC; cdr3_aa: CASSLERGTQYF
v_call: TRBV7-8; clone_size: NA; d_call: NA; j_call: TRBJ2-7; cdr3_length: 13; cdr3_nt: TGTGCCAGCAGTTTTCAGGAGGACTACGAGCAGTACTTC; cdr3_aa: CASSFQEDYEQYF
v_call: TRBV27; clone_size: NA; d_call: NA; j_call: TRBJ2-1; cdr3_length: 15; cdr3_nt: TGTGCCAGCAGTTTATGGGGCGGCCTCGCCCGTGAGCAGTTCTTC; cdr3_aa: CASSLWGGLAREQFF
v_call: TRBV19; clone_size: NA; d_call: NA; j_call: TRBJ1-4; cdr3_length: 13; cdr3_nt: TGTGCCAGTAGGGCAGGGGTAAATGAAAAACTGTTTTTT; cdr3_aa: CASRAGVNEKLFF
v_call: TRBV12-3/TRBV12-4; clone_size: NA; d_call: TRBD2; j_call: TRBJ2-5; cdr3_length: 13; cdr3_nt: TGTGCCAGCAGTTTTGCTAGCGGGGGTACCCAGTACTTC; cdr3_aa: CASSFASGGTQYF
v_call: TRBV5-5; clone_size: few; d_call: NA; j_call: TRBJ2-3; cdr3_length: 16; cdr3_nt: TGTGCCAGCAGCTACCGTTCGGGCCCTGGGACAGATACGCAGTATTTT; cdr3_aa: CASSYRSGPGTDTQYF
v_call: TRBV9; clone_size: NA; d_call: TRBD1; j_call: TRBJ2-3; cdr3_length: 16; cdr3_nt: TGTGCCAGCAGCCCCCACAGGGGGCGCAGAACAGATACGCAGTATTTT; cdr3_aa: CASSPHRGRRTDTQYF
v_call: TRBV4-2; clone_size: few; d_call: TRBD2; j_call: TRBJ2-1; cdr3_length: 17; cdr3_nt: TGTGCCAGCAGCCAAGATCCGGGGGGGGCGAATTACAATGAGCAGTTCTTC; cdr3_aa: CASSQDPGGANYNEQFF
v_call: TRBV9; clone_size: NA; d_call: TRBD1; j_call: TRBJ2-1; cdr3_length: 15; cdr3_nt: TGTGCCAGCAGCTTCCAGGGGGATACCTACAATGAGCAGTTCTTC; cdr3_aa: CASSFQGDTYNEQFF
v_call: TRBV5-1; clone_size: NA; d_call: NA; j_call: TRBJ1-4; cdr3_length: 14; cdr3_nt: TGCGCCAGCAGCTTGGCGACAGACCCTGAAAAACTGTTTTTT; cdr3_aa: CASSLATDPEKLFF
v_call: TRBV12-3/TRBV12-4; clone_size: many; d_call: TRBD2; j_call: TRBJ2-1; cdr3_length: 17; cdr3_nt: TGTGCCAGCAGTTCCGCGGGGGGACGCATTGGGTACAATGAGCAGTTCTTC; cdr3_aa: CASSSAGGRIGYNEQFF
v_call: TRBV12-3/TRBV12-4; clone_size: NA; d_call: TRBD1; j_call: TRBJ1-5; cdr3_length: 15; cdr3_nt: TGTGCCAGCAGCCCAGTGGGACAGGTCAATCAGCCCCAGCATTTT; cdr3_aa: CASSPVGQVNQPQHF
v_call: TRBV10-3; clone_size: NA; d_call: TRBD1; j_call: TRBJ2-1; cdr3_length: 15; cdr3_nt: TGTGCCATCAGGGGACAGGGAAACCCCTACAATGAGCAGTTCTTC; cdr3_aa: CAIRGQGNPYNEQFF
v_call: TRBV24-1; clone_size: NA; d_call: TRBD2; j_call: TRBJ2-5; cdr3_length: 17; cdr3_nt: TGTGCCACCAGTGATCCTGGACTAGCGGGGGGCCCAGAGACCCAGTACTTC; cdr3_aa: CATSDPGLAGGPETQYF
v_call: TRBV29-1; clone_size: NA; d_call: NA; j_call: TRBJ1-2; cdr3_length: 13; cdr3_nt: TGCAGCGCCCCCCTCCCGGGGTCCGGGGGCTACACCTTC; cdr3_aa: CSAPLPGSGGYTF
v_call: TRBV19; clone_size: few; d_call: NA; j_call: TRBJ1-1; cdr3_length: 13; cdr3_nt: TGTGCCAGTAGAGCACAGGAGGGCACTGAAGCTTTCTTT; cdr3_aa: CASRAQEGTEAFF
v_call: TRBV15; clone_size: NA; d_call: NA; j_call: TRBJ2-5; cdr3_length: 15; cdr3_nt: TGTGCCACCAGCAGAGACGGGCGATGGGGAGAGACCCAGTACTTC; cdr3_aa: CATSRDGRWGETQYF
v_call: TRBV20-1; clone_size: NA; d_call: TRBD1; j_call: TRBJ1-5; cdr3_length: 20; cdr3_nt: TGCAGTGCTAGAGTCCAACTAGGGACAGGGGCAGTGGGAAGCAATCAGCCCCAGCATTTT; cdr3_aa: CSARVQLGTGAVGSNQPQHF
v_call: TRBV5-1; clone_size: few; d_call: NA; j_call: TRBJ2-3; cdr3_length: 16; cdr3_nt: TGCGCCAGCAGAGTCGGCGGAAGCGCGGTTACAGATACGCAGTATTTT; cdr3_aa: CASRVGGSAVTDTQYF
v_call: TRBV7-9; clone_size: NA; d_call: TRBD1; j_call: TRBJ2-1; cdr3_length: 14; cdr3_nt: TGTGCCAGCAGCACGTGGACAGGGGGCAGGGAGCAGTTCTTC; cdr3_aa: CASSTWTGGREQFF
v_call: TRBV29-1; clone_size: once; d_call: TRBD1; j_call: TRBJ2-3; cdr3_length: 17; cdr3_nt: TGCAGCGTTGACATACCTTTGGGACAGGGTTCGGCAGATACGCAGTATTTT; cdr3_aa: CSVDIPLGQGSADTQYF
v_call: TRBV5-5; clone_size: few; d_call: NA; j_call: TRBJ1-2; cdr3_length: 14; cdr3_nt: TGTGCCAGCAGCTTGGCGGGGCTTAACTATGGCTACACCTTC; cdr3_aa: CASSLAGLNYGYTF
v_call: TRBV5-6; clone_size: NA; d_call: NA; j_call: TRBJ1-5; cdr3_length: 16; cdr3_nt: TGTGCCAGCAGCTATTCGTCCGGTTGGAGCAATCAGCCCCAGCATTTT; cdr3_aa: CASSYSSGWSNQPQHF
v_call: TRBV7-2; clone_size: NA; d_call: NA; j_call: TRBJ1-4; cdr3_length: 16; cdr3_nt: TGTGCCAGCAGCTCGGGGAGCCCTTGGGGTAATGAAAAACTGTTTTTT; cdr3_aa: CASSSGSPWGNEKLFF
v_call: TRBV7-8; clone_size: NA; d_call: TRBD2; j_call: TRBJ2-5; cdr3_length: 19; cdr3_nt: TGTGCCAGCAGCGTTAGGACAACAGCGGGGTCTAGCGGGGAAGAGACCCAGTACTTC; cdr3_aa: CASSVRTTAGSSGEETQYF
v_call: TRBV18; clone_size: few; d_call: NA; j_call: TRBJ2-1; cdr3_length: 12; cdr3_nt: TGTGCCAGCTCACCATTACTTGGTGAGCAGTTCTTC; cdr3_aa: CASSPLLGEQFF
v_call: TRBV7-2; clone_size: few; d_call: NA; j_call: TRBJ2-5; cdr3_length: 14; cdr3_nt: TGTGCCAGCAGCTTTGCCGGGAGTCAAGAGACCCAGTACTTC; cdr3_aa: CASSFAGSQETQYF
v_call: TRBV15; clone_size: NA; d_call: NA; j_call: TRBJ2-7; cdr3_length: 16; cdr3_nt: TGTGCCACCAGACAGGGCGGAAAATCGGGGAACTACGAGCAGTACTTC; cdr3_aa: CATRQGGKSGNYEQYF
v_call: TRBV7-9; clone_size: NA; d_call: NA; j_call: TRBJ2-7; cdr3_length: 14; cdr3_nt: TGTGCCAGCAGCCCAAGCCCCGGGACCTACGAGCAGTACTTC; cdr3_aa: CASSPSPGTYEQYF
v_call: TRBV7-3; clone_size: NA; d_call: TRBD2; j_call: TRBJ2-1; cdr3_length: 15; cdr3_nt: TGTGCCAGCAGCTTATCGACGGGGGGGCCGGATGAGCAGTTCTTC; cdr3_aa: CASSLSTGGPDEQFF
v_call: TRBV20-1; clone_size: NA; d_call: TRBD1; j_call: TRBJ2-1; cdr3_length: 17; cdr3_nt: TGCAGTGCTAGAGATTCGTACAGGGGGCGGTTCAACAATGAGCAGTTCTTC; cdr3_aa: CSARDSYRGRFNNEQFF
v_call: TRBV5-1; clone_size: once; d_call: TRBD2; j_call: TRBJ2-7; cdr3_length: 16; cdr3_nt: TGCGCCAGCAGCTACAAACTAGCGGGGGACCCCTACGAGCAGTACTTC; cdr3_aa: CASSYKLAGDPYEQYF
v_call: TRBV20-1; clone_size: NA; d_call: TRBD1; j_call: TRBJ1-1; cdr3_length: 15; cdr3_nt: TGCAGTGCTATCAGGACAGGGCTGAGGAACACTGAAGCTTTCTTT; cdr3_aa: CSAIRTGLRNTEAFF
v_call: TRBV24-1; clone_size: NA; d_call: NA; j_call: TRBJ2-3; cdr3_length: 12; cdr3_nt: TGTGCCACCAGTTCGGAAGGTGTCACGCAGTATTTT; cdr3_aa: CATSSEGVTQYF
v_call: TRBV7-6; clone_size: once; d_call: NA; j_call: TRBJ2-3; cdr3_length: 15; cdr3_nt: TGTGCCAGCAGCCAAAGAGACAAATTCACAGATACGCAGTATTTT; cdr3_aa: CASSQRDKFTDTQYF
v_call: TRBV12-3/TRBV12-4; clone_size: NA; d_call: NA; j_call: TRBJ1-2; cdr3_length: 14; cdr3_nt: TGTGCCAGCAGTTTGGAGGGACTAAACTATGGCTACACCTTC; cdr3_aa: CASSLEGLNYGYTF
v_call: TRBV20-1; clone_size: once; d_call: NA; j_call: TRBJ1-6; cdr3_length: 14; cdr3_nt: TGCAGTGCTAGACAGGACGTCTATAATTCACCCCTCCACTTT; cdr3_aa: CSARQDVYNSPLHF
v_call: TRBV19; clone_size: few; d_call: NA; j_call: TRBJ2-2; cdr3_length: 14; cdr3_nt: TGTGCCAGTACCACCGAGGCCCGGACCGGGGAGCTGTTTTTT; cdr3_aa: CASTTEARTGELFF
v_call: TRBV30; clone_size: NA; d_call: TRBD2; j_call: TRBJ2-3; cdr3_length: 13; cdr3_nt: TGTGCCTCTAGCGGGGGGTTTCTAGATACGCAGTATTTT; cdr3_aa: CASSGGFLDTQYF